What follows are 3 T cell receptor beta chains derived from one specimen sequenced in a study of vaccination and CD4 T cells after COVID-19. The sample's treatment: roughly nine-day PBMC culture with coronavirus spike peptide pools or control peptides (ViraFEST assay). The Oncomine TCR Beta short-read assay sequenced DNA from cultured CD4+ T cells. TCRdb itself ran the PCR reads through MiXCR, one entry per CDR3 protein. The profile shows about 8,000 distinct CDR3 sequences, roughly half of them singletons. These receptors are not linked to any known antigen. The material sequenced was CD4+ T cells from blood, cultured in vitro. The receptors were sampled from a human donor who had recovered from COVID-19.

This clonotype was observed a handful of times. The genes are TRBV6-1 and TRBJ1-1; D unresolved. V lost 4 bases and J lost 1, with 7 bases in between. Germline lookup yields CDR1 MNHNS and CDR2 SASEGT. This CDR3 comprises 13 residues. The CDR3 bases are TGTGCCAGCAGTGCGAACAAGAACACTGAAGCTTTCTTT. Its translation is CASSANKNTEAFF.

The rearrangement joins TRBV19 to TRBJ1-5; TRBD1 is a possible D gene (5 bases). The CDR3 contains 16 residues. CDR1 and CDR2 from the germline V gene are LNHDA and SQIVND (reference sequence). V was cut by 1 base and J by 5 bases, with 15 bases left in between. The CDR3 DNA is TGTGCCAGTAGTATAGTGGGCAGGGCGGGAGATCAGCCCCAGCATTTT. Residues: CASSIVGRAGDQPQHF.

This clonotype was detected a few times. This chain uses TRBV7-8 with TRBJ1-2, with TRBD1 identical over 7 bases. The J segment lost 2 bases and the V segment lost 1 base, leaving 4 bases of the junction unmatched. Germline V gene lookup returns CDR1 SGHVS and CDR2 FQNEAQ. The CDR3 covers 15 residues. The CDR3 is CASSLDRGQNYGYTF. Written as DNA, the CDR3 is TGTGCCAGCAGCTTAGATCGGGGACAGAACTATGGCTACACCTTC.